The T cell receptor beta chain under discussion was sequenced for a study of cytomegalovirus exposure and HLA in healthy donors. General study findings and limits: Most TCR sequences proved rare, with some public TCRs found in many donors.

Of note for this clone: Its antigen is still unknown.

CDR3 length: 15 amino acids. After removal of 4 bases from V and 8 bases from J, the junction contained 10 bases not matched to a gene. Germline CDR1 reads SGHTA; CDR2 reads FQGTGA. Amplification used 60 Vbeta primers and 13 Jbeta primers. Sequencing used immunoSEQ multiplex PCR; TCRdb keeps in-frame clones, though not all of them. This sample has more than 85,000 clones, with around 74% found just once. This TCR derives from a man aged 40-55 years in good health and CMV-seronegative. This chain joins TRBV7-3 and TRBJ2-3, with 9 bases aligning to TRBD2. Sequenced material: PBMCs. Here the CDR3 DNA reads TGTGCCAGCAGCTCGGGGACTAGCCCACAGGGTACGCAGTATTTT. This codes for CASSSGTSPQGTQYF.